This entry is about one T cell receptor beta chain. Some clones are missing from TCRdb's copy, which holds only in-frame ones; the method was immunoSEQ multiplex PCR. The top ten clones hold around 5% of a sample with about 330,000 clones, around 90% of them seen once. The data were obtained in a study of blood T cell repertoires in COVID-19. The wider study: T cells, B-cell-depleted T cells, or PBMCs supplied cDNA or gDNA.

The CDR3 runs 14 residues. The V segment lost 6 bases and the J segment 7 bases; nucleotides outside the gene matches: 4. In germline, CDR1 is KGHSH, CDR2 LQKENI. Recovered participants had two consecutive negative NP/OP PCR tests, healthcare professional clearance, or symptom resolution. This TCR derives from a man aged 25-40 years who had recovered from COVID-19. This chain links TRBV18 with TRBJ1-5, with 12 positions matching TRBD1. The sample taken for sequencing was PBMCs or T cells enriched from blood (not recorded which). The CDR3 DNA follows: TGTGCCAGCTCGCCCGGGACAGGGGGCCAGCCCCAGCATTTT. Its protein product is CASSPGTGGQPQHF.